This T cell receptor (beta chain) stems from a study of blood T cell repertoires in COVID-19. Study-level background: Researchers got acute and convalescent COVID-19 samples from the United States, Italy and Spain. PBMCs, B-cell-depleted T cells, or T cells were the source of the cDNA or gDNA that made up the material.

In the authors' workflow: Researchers report that nucleated cell counts were estimated from reference gene primer amplification. Assay used: immunoSEQ multiplex PCR; TCRdb lists only in-frame clones, some missing. V and J calls and clone size are copied from that table; D and trimming were computed from the DNA. The sample includes about 110,000 clones, roughly 80% of them seen just once. This CDR3 has 15 residues. J gave up 0 bases and V 7 bases, and 5 bases lay outside the gene matches. Germline V CDR1 and CDR2: WSHSY, SAAADI. Sequences were obtained from peripheral blood. The sequence was collected from a man between 70 and 80 years old with active or convalescent COVID-19. This rearrangement joins TRBV10-2 to TRBJ2-3, with 9 positions matching TRBD2. This CDR3 reads CASTRSGSSTDTQYF. The CDR3 bases are TGCGCCAGCACCCGTAGCGGGAGTAGCACAGATACGCAGTATTTT.